The present T cell receptor (beta chain) was sequenced within a study of cytomegalovirus exposure and HLA in healthy donors. About the research overall: In an earlier analysis, almost 120 million unique TCR beta sequences were found from about 179 million T cells.

Note on this clone: Antigen unknown.

The PCR employed 60 Vbeta primers together with 13 Jbeta primers. Sequencing used immunoSEQ multiplex PCR; TCRdb keeps in-frame clones, though not all of them. The sample has 80,000 to 95,000 clones, approximately 57% seen once. Study-wide results and limits: Trimming of TCR beta V- and J-genes showed a link, identified in a later analysis, to a missense DCLRE1C variant.

The TCR comes from a woman in her thirties in good health and CMV-seronegative. The sample comprised PBMCs.

The CDR3 spells CASSGGSGEVIYEQYF. The CDR3 nucleotides read TGTGCCAGCAGCGGGGGTAGCGGGGAGGTGATCTACGAGCAGTACTTC. The chain carries TRBV13 and TRBJ2-7; 8 nucleotides line up with TRBD2. Trimming removed 5 bases from V and 3 bases from J; junction bases left unmatched: 12. CDR1 and CDR2 from the germline V gene are PRHDT and FYEKMQ (reference sequence). The CDR3 length is 16 residues.